This passage covers 4 T cell receptor beta chains from one sample sequenced in a study of T cells in Graves' hyperthyroidism and ophthalmopathy (dated by TCRdb to the late 2010s). Library preparation used multiplex PCR. Sequencing relied on an Illumina HiSeq 2000. The TCR beta CDR3 regions were amplified from RNA transcripts. The TCR CDR3 was subjected to a first round of RT-PCR using the HTBI primer set and the Qiagen OneStep RT-PCR kit. TCRdb redid the processing of the public reads, applying fastp at Q25 and MiXCR, and retained in-frame beta chains. When rows share a CDR3 protein, they turn into one entry using the most common DNA and genes. This sample lists approximately 520,000 distinct CDR3 sequences; around 24% were detected once. 10% to 12% of the sample lies in the top ten. Sequencing input: blood. Source of these receptors: a woman under 40 with Graves' ophthalmopathy.

At least ten counts were recorded for this clonotype. J is TRBJ2-7 and V is TRBV15; D may be TRBD1 or TRBD2 (5 bases each). Germline V gene sequence: CDR1 LNHNV, CDR2 YYDKDF (reference sequence). The CDR3 contains 15 residues. Trimming removed 2 bases at V and 3 bases at J, with 14 bases between. This chain's CDR3 is CATSRIWDGDYEQYF. Written as DNA, the CDR3 is TGTGCCACCAGCAGAATTTGGGACGGGGACTACGAGCAGTACTTC.

This clonotype was observed at least ten times. The chain carries TRBV12-3 or TRBV12-4 and TRBJ2-2, with 7 bases that match TRBD2. J lost 0 bases, V lost 4 bases, and 5 bases had no gene match. This CDR3 is built from 16 residues. CDR3 in DNA: TGTGCCAGCAGTTACTACGGGGGGACGAACACCGGGGAGCTGTTTTTT. This codes for CASSYYGGTNTGELFF.

Many counts were recorded for this clonotype. The CDR3 is CASSERDRVKNIQYF. In DNA form, the CDR3 reads TGTGCCAGCAGCGAAAGGGACAGGGTCAAAAACATTCAGTACTTC. The V call is TRBV7-3, the J call TRBJ2-4; 9 nucleotides line up with TRBD1. The germline V gene has CDR1 SGHTA and CDR2 FQGTGA. With 5 bases clipped from V and 3 bases from J, the junction kept 5 bases outside the gene matches. The CDR3 covers 15 residues.

This clonotype was seen a handful of times. The V gene is TRBV27, the J gene TRBJ2-2; D gene uncertain. CDR3 length: 14 residues. Trimming left V 3 bases short and J 7 bases short, with 12 bases between. Germline-derived CDR1 and CDR2 are MNHEY and SMNVEV (reference sequence). CDR3 protein: CASSLEYDGGELFF. In DNA form, the CDR3 reads TGTGCCAGCAGTTTGGAGTACGACGGCGGGGAGCTGTTTTTT.